One and the same sample provided the 23 T cell receptor beta chains below, sequenced in a study of OX40 agonist ivuxolimab in advanced cancers. Library generation was performed with the immunoSEQ multiplex PCR assay. The table was pulled from immuneACCESS by TCRdb, which kept in-frame rearrangements only. Such tables lose some clones; where checked, under half of the loss comes from unresolved V genes, and the rest has no known cause. This sample has tens of thousands of clones in its table, and approximately 78% of those were observed once. The top ten constitute about 5% of the sample. The specimen comprised CD4+ or CD8+ T cells sorted from blood, sampled in a trial of the OX40 agonist ivuxolimab. The receptors were gathered from an adult with an advanced solid tumor such as melanoma, head and neck, liver or kidney cancer.

The J gene is TRBJ1-1, the V gene TRBV6-5; D gene uncertain. There are 14 residues in the CDR3. V was cut by 3 bases and J by 1 base, with 9 bases left in between. Germline-derived CDR1 and CDR2 are MNHEY and SVGAGI. CDR3 nucleotides: TGTGCCAGCAGTTATGTAGTAGGGAACACTGAAGCTTTCTTT. Protein: CASSYVVGNTEAFF.

The rearrangement joins TRBV7-8 to TRBJ2-3, with TRBD2 identical over 8 bases. The V gene's germline CDR1 is SGHVS and CDR2 FQNEAQ. The trim removed 5 bases at V and 10 bases at J, leaving 11 bases unmatched. The CDR3 length is 14 residues. The CDR3 region is CASSARGGRGAQYF. CDR3 bases: TGTGCCAGCAGCGCACGGGGGGGGCGTGGGGCGCAGTATTTT. The complete variable domain, with remaining parts taken from reference TRBV7-8 and TRBJ2-3, reads GAGVSQSPRYKVAKRGQDVALRCDPISGHVSLFWYQQALGQGPEFLTYFQNEAQLDKSGLPSDRFFAERPEGSVSTLKIQRTQQEDSAVYLCASSARGGRGAQYFGPGTRLTVL.

This clone showed up just once. The CDR3 loop reads CASSAGDRGRQPQHF. The CDR3 DNA reads as TGTGCCAGCAGCGCCGGGGACAGGGGGCGTCAGCCCCAGCATTTT. The chain uses TRBV7-8 and TRBJ1-5; 12 positions match TRBD1. The germline V gene encodes CDR1 SGHVS and CDR2 FQNEAQ. Losses at the gene ends were 5 bases for V and 6 bases for J; bases not matched to a gene: 5. This CDR3 has 15 residues.

The rearrangement uses TRBV5-4 and TRBJ2-7; no clear D gene. This CDR3 has 15 amino acids. V was trimmed by 3 bases and J by 5 bases, leaving 18 bases between them. Germline V gene lookup returns CDR1 SGHNT and CDR2 YYREEE (reference sequence). The CDR3: CASSSPGLMGHEQYF. In DNA, the CDR3 is TGTGCCAGCAGCTCCCCCGGGCTCATGGGCCACGAGCAGTACTTC.

The chain couples TRBV5-8 to TRBJ2-2; unclear D gene. V was clipped by 2 bases and J by 7 bases, with 6 bases between them. The germline V gene has CDR1 SGHTS and CDR2 YDEGEE. This CDR3 contains 12 residues. The CDR3 coding sequence is TGTGCCAGCAGCTTCTCCAGCGGGGAGCTGTTTTTT. It translates to CASSFSSGELFF.

The chain employs TRBV18 and TRBJ1-5; perhaps TRBD1 as D (6 bases). This CDR3 spans 14 amino acids. Germline CDR1 and CDR2: KGHSH and LQKENI. V was trimmed by 4 bases and J by 4 bases, leaving 11 bases between them. Written as DNA, the CDR3 is TGTGCCAGCTCACTCGGACAGCCGAATCAGCCCCAGCATTTT. Translation: CASSLGQPNQPQHF.

This chain joins TRBV5-1 and TRBJ1-2; 11 bases agree with TRBD1. The CDR3 is 14 residues long. The ends lost 4 bases at V and 4 bases at J; junction bases unmatched: 3. Germline loops: CDR1 SGHRS, CDR2 YFSETQ. The CDR3: CASSPGTGGYGYTF. The CDR3, as DNA: TGCGCCAGCAGCCCGGGGACAGGGGGCTATGGCTACACCTTC.

This clone was seen a handful of times. This sequence joins TRBV18 and TRBJ1-6, with TRBD1 matching 9 bases. The germline CDR1 and CDR2 sequences are KGHSH and LQKENI. There are 15 residues in the CDR3. The junction had 6 bases not matched to a gene; V was cut back by 3 bases and J by 9 bases. The CDR3 sequence is CASSPTGGITSPLHF. The DNA of the CDR3 is TGTGCCAGCTCACCGACAGGGGGTATTACTTCACCCCTCCACTTT.

This chain links TRBV27 with TRBJ2-1; D is uncertain. This CDR3 contains 12 residues. V was pared by 2 bases and J by 5 bases, with 4 bases between. CDR1 and CDR2 from the germline V gene are MNHEY and SMNVEV (reference sequence). DNA for the CDR3: TGTGCCAGCAGTTTAACGAACAATGAGCAGTTCTTC. Amino acids: CASSLTNNEQFF.

The rearrangement uses TRBV27 and TRBJ2-5; D not resolved. The DNA end is more similar to TRBJ2-7, so the J call may be wrong. This CDR3 has 13 residues. CDR1 and CDR2 (germline): MNHEY, SMNVEV (reference sequence). CDR3 bases: TGTGCCAGCAGTTTATCGCTAAGCTACGAGCAGTACTTC. Protein: CASSLSLSYEQYF.

V gene TRBV15 combines with J gene TRBJ2-4; 8 positions agree with TRBD2. Losses at the gene ends were 4 bases for V and 1 base for J; bases not matched to a gene: 6. From germline, CDR1 is LNHNV and CDR2 YYDKDF (reference sequence). The CDR3 has 16 amino acids. The CDR3, as DNA: TGTGCCACCAGCAAAGAGCGGGGGACGGCCAAAAACATTCAGTACTTC. This codes for CATSKERGTAKNIQYF.

This clone appeared once. V gene TRBV6-5 combines with J gene TRBJ2-7; D is possibly TRBD2 (5 bases). This CDR3 spans 14 amino acids. V was clipped by 2 bases and J by 4 bases, with 12 bases between them. The germline CDR1 and CDR2 sequences are MNHEY and SVGAGI. The CDR3 DNA reads as TGTGCCAGCAGTTACCAATATACTAGTTACGAGCAGTACTTC. Amino acids: CASSYQYTSYEQYF.

The V and J genes are TRBV2 and TRBJ2-3; D gene ambiguous. Per germline, CDR1 SNHLY and CDR2 FYNNEI. V was pared by 8 bases and J by 7 bases, with 10 bases between. This CDR3 has 11 amino acids. CDR3 loop: CASEMEYTQYF. The DNA of the CDR3 is TGTGCCAGCGAGATGGAATATACGCAGTATTTT.

This clone was found a few times. CDR3 in amino acids: CSVVLWTEAFF. CDR3 DNA: TGCAGCGTCGTGTTGTGGACTGAAGCTTTCTTT. The chain couples TRBV29-1 to TRBJ1-1, with D hard to call. Germline V gene data show CDR1 as SQVTM and CDR2 as ANQGSEA. Between the trimmed V and J ends, which lost 6 bases and 5 bases, there was a span of 10 bases. There are 11 residues in the CDR3.

V gene TRBV4-1 combines with J gene TRBJ2-5, with 12 bases that match TRBD2. Germline CDR1 and CDR2: MGHRA and YSYEKL. The CDR3 totals 16 residues. Germline trimming cut 4 bases from V and 1 base from J; bases unmatched to any gene: 4. The CDR3 bases are TGCGCCAGCAGCCCCAGACTAGCGGGGGCCCAAGAGACCCAGTACTTC. It is translated as CASSPRLAGAQETQYF.

The chain employs TRBV9 and TRBJ1-2, with TRBD1 matching over 7 bases. Germline-derived CDR1 and CDR2 are SGDLS and YYNGEE. V lost 0 bases to trimming and J lost 7 bases; unmatched junction nucleotides: 12. This CDR3 has 16 residues. The CDR3 DNA reads as TGTGCCAGCAGCGTAGCTTCGGGGAGGACAGGCGGTGGCTACACCTTC. Its protein product is CASSVASGRTGGGYTF.

This clone is categorized as medium-sized (0.01 to 0.1%). J is TRBJ1-5 and V is TRBV6-5; a possible D gene is TRBD1 (5 bases). V was pared by 5 bases and J by 4 bases, with 15 bases between. This CDR3 is 15 amino acids long. The germline V gene encodes CDR1 MNHEY and CDR2 SVGAGI. This CDR3 reads CASSPGGGRNQPQHF. The DNA for the CDR3 is TGTGCCAGCAGTCCGGGGGGAGGGCGGAATCAGCCCCAGCATTTT.

The chain combines TRBV2 with TRBJ2-5; D remains ambiguous. The germline CDR1 and CDR2 sequences are SNHLY and FYNNEI. The CDR3 covers 11 residues. Trimming stripped 7 bases from V and 5 bases from J, with 8 bases between. The CDR3 DNA follows: TGTGCCAGCAACTCGTGGGAGACCCAGTACTTC. Translation gives CASNSWETQYF.

V and J are TRBV30 and TRBJ2-3; TRBD2 matches 10 bases. Unmatched junction bases numbered 11, after V lost 8 bases and J lost 3 bases. Germline V gene sequence: CDR1 GTSNPN, CDR2 SVGIG (reference sequence). CDR3 length: 15 residues. The CDR3 is CAAQPGLAQTDTQYF. The CDR3 DNA reads as TGTGCCGCCCAACCGGGACTAGCGCAAACAGATACGCAGTATTTT.

This rearrangement joins TRBV30 to TRBJ1-5; D call uncertain. Trimming left V 2 bases short and J 6 bases short, with 14 bases between. CDR3 size: 14 residues. The V gene's germline CDR1 is GTSNPN and CDR2 SVGIG (reference sequence). Here the CDR3 reads CAWSSLGSRQPQHF. In DNA form, the CDR3 reads TGTGCCTGGAGTAGTCTGGGGAGTCGTCAGCCCCAGCATTTT.

The chain has TRBV27 and TRBJ2-1; 8 positions agree with TRBD2. Trimming removed 5 bases from V and 7 bases from J; junction bases left unmatched: 10. CDR1 is MNHEY, CDR2 SMNVEV, per germline (reference sequence). The CDR3 spans 15 residues. CDR3 DNA sequence: TGTGCCAGCAGTGTAGCCCCCAGCGGGGGTAATGAGCAGTTCTTC. It is translated as CASSVAPSGGNEQFF.

The chain employs TRBV7-9 and TRBJ1-5, with 9 bases matching TRBD1. From germline, CDR1 is SEHNR and CDR2 FQNEAQ (reference sequence). The CDR3 has 13 residues. Germline trimming cut 8 bases from V and 4 bases from J; bases unmatched to any gene: 3. The CDR3 loop reads CASQGQGNQPQHF. CDR3 bases: TGTGCCAGCCAGGGACAGGGAAATCAGCCCCAGCATTTT.

The chain has TRBV6-5 and TRBJ2-3; TRBD1 might be the D (6 bases). Germline CDR1 reads MNHEY; CDR2 reads SVGAGI. With 2 bases removed from V and 2 bases from J, the gap between germline ends came to 11 bases. This CDR3 is built from 15 residues. The CDR3 here is CASSYRQANTDTQYF. Here the CDR3 DNA reads TGTGCCAGCAGTTACCGACAGGCGAACACAGATACGCAGTATTTT.